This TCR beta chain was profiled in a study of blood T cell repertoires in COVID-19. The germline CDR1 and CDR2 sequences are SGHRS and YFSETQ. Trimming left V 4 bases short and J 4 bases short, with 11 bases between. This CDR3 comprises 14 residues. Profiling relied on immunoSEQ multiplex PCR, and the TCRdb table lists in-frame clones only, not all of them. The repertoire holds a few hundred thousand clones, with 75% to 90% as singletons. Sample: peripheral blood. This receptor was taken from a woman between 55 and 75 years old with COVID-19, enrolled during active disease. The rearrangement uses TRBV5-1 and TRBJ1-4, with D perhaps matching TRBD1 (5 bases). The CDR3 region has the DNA TGCGCCAGCAGCCCAGGGAGGGGTAATGAAAAACTGTTTTTT. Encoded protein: CASSPGRGNEKLFF.